The TCR beta chain under discussion was sequenced for a study of control samples from healthy donors and cancer patients. Repertoires were generated with immunoSEQ multiplex PCR, while TCRdb's copy carries only in-frame clones and drops some. In the table there are 120,000 to 150,000 clones, more than 85% of which are singletons. This CDR3 spans 13 amino acids. CDR1 MDHEN and CDR2 SYDVKM come from the germline V gene. V lost 7 bases and J 2 bases, leaving 12 bases between the germline ends. The chain recombines TRBV28 with TRBJ2-7; no definite D call. The sequence came from a man between 18 and 29 years old in good health. Source material: blood. CDR3 nucleotides: TGTGCCAGCACCAATTCAATGGCCTACGAGCAGTACTTC. It translates to CASTNSMAYEQYF.